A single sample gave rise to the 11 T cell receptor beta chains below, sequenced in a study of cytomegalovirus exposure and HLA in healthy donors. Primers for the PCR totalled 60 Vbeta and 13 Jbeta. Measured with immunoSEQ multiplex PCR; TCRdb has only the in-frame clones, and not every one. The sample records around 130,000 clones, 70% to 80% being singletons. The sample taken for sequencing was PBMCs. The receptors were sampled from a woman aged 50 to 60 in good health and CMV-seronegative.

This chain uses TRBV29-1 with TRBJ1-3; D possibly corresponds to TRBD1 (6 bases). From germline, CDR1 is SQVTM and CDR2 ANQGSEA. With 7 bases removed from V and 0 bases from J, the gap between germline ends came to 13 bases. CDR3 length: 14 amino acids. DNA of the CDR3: TGCAGCGCGGGTGACAGGTACTCTGGAAACACCATATATTTT. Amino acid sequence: CSAGDRYSGNTIYF. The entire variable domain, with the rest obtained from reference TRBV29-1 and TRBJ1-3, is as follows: SAVISQKPSRDICQRGTSLTIQCQVDSQVTMMFWYRQQPGQSLTLIATANQGSEATYESGFVIDKFPISRPNLTFSTLTVSNMSPEDSSIYLCSAGDRYSGNTIYFGEGSWLTVV.

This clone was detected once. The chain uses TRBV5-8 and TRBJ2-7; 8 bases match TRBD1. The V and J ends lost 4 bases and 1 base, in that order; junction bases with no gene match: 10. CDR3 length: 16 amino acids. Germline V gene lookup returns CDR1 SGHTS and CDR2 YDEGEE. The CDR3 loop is CASSTDVGTGSYEQYF. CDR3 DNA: TGTGCCAGCAGCACGGACGTTGGGACAGGTTCCTACGAGCAGTACTTC.

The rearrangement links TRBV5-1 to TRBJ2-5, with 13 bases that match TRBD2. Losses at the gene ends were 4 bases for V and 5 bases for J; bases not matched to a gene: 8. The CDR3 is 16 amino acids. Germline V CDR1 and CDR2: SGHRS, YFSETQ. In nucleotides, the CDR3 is TGCGCCAGCAGCAACGGACTAGCGGGAGTTCGGGAGACCCAGTACTTC. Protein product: CASSNGLAGVRETQYF. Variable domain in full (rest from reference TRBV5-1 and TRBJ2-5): KAGVTQTPRYLIKTRGQQVTLSCSPISGHRSVSWYQQTPGQGLQFLFEYFSETQRNKGNFPGRFSGRQFSNSRSEMNVSTLELGDSALYLCASSNGLAGVRETQYFGPGTRLLVL.

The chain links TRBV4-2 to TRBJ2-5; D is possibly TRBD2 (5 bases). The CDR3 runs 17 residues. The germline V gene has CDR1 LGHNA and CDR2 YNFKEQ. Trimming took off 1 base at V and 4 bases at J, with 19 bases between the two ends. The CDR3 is CASSQGGLASWAETQYF. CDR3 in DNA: TGTGCCAGCAGCCAAGGAGGGCTAGCTTCGTGGGCAGAGACCCAGTACTTC.

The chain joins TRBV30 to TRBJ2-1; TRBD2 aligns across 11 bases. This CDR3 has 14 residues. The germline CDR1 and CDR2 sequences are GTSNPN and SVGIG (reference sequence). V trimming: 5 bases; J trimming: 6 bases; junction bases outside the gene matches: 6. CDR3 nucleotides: TGTGCCTGGGACCTAGCGGGAGGTCTCAATGAGCAGTTCTTC. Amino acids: CAWDLAGGLNEQFF.

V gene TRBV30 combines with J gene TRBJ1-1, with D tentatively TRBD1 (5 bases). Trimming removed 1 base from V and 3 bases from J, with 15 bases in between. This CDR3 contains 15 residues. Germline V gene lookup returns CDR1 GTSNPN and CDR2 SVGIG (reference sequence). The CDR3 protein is CAWSARTRWDTEAFF. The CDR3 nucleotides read TGTGCCTGGAGTGCCCGGACAAGGTGGGACACTGAAGCTTTCTTT. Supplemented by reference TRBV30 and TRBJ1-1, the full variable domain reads SQTIHQWPATLVQPVGSPLSLECTVEGTSNPNLYWYRQAAGRGLQLLFYSVGIGQISSEVPQNLSASRPQDRQFILSSKKLLLSDSGFYLCAWSARTRWDTEAFFGQGTRLTVV.

In nucleotides, the CDR3 is TGTGCCAGCAGCACGGGACAGGGACCCACCCAGTACTTC. The encoded protein is CASSTGQGPTQYF. The J gene is TRBJ2-5, the V gene TRBV7-2; 9 bases match TRBD1. Germline V gene sequence: CDR1 SGHTA, CDR2 FQGNSA. The length of the CDR3 is 13 residues. The V and J ends lost 5 bases and 8 bases, in that order; junction bases with no gene match: 6.

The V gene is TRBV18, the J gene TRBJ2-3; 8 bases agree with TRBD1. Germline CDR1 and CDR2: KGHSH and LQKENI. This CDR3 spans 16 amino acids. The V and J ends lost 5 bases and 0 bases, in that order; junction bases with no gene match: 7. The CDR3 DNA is TGTGCCAGCTCAACAACAGGGGGGAGTAGCACAGATACGCAGTATTTT. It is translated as CASSTTGGSSTDTQYF.

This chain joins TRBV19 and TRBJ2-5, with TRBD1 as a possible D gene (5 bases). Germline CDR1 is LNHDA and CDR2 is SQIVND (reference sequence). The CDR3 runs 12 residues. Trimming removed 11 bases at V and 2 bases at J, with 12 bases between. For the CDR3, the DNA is TGTGCCCCGAGACCAGGGCAAGAGACCCAGTACTTC. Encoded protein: CAPRPGQETQYF. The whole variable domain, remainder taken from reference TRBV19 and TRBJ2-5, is DGGITQSPKYLFRKEGQNVTLSCEQNLNHDAMYWYRQDPGQGLRLIYYSQIVNDFQKGDIAEGYSVSREKKESFPLTVTSAQKNPTAFYLCAPRPGQETQYFGPGTRLLVL.

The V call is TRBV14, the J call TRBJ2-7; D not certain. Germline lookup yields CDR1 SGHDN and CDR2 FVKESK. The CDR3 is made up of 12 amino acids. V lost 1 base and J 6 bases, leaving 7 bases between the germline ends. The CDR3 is CASSQGWGEQYV. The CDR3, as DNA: TGTGCCAGCAGCCAAGGGTGGGGCGAGCAGTACGTC.

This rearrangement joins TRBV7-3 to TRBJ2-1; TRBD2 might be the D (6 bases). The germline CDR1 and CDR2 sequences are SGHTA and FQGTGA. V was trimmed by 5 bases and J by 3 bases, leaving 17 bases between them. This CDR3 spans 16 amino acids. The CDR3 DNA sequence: TGTGCCAGCAGCCCGCGACTAGTCGGTGGCTACAATGAGCAGTTCTTC. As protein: CASSPRLVGGYNEQFF.